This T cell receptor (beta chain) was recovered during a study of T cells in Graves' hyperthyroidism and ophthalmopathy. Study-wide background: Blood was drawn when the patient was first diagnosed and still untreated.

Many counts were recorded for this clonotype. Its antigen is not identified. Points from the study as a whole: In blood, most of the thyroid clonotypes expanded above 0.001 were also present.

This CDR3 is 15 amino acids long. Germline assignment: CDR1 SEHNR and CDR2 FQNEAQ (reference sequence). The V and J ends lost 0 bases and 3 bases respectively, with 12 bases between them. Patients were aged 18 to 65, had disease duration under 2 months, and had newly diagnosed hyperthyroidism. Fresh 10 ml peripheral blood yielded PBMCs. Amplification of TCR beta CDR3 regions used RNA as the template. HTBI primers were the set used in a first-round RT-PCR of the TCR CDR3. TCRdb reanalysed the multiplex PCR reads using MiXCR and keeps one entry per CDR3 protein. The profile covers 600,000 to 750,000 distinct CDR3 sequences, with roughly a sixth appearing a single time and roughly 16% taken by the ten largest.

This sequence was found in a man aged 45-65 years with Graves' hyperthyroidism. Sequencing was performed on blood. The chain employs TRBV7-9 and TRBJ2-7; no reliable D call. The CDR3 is CASSLASDVNYEQYF. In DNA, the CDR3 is TGTGCCAGCAGCTTAGCTTCGGACGTCAACTACGAGCAGTACTTC.